These T cell receptor beta chains were read from a single sample in a study of CD8 T cells in Susac syndrome. Each CDR3 protein gets one entry after TCRdb re-called the immunoSEQ multiplex PCR reads with MiXCR. This sample yields approximately 120,000 distinct CDR3 sequences, of which 90% to 95% are seen a single time; around 0.078% belongs to the top ten. The sample consisted of CD4+ T cells from PBMCs. All receptors come from a human donor in good health. The CDR3 runs from the conserved cysteine through the conserved F or W. Each record gives: V gene, J gene, CDR3 length, CDR3 protein.

TRBV9	TRBJ2-2	15	CASSVVDKGIGELFF
TRBV7-2	TRBJ1-1	15	CASSLVAGGNTEAFF
TRBV10-3	TRBJ2-5	15	CAISSEDRVQETQYF
TRBV4-1	TRBJ1-3	15	CASSRDSTYGNTIYF
TRBV6-2/TRBV6-3	TRBJ2-7	16	CASSYSTGQGTYEQYF
TRBV7-2	TRBJ2-7	15	CASSIRTGNSYEQYF
TRBV11-2	TRBJ2-7	13	CASSLSRGAEQYF
TRBV9	TRBJ2-1	15	CASSFSDGHYNEQFF
TRBV15	TRBJ1-2	13	CATSPEVDYGYTF
TRBV7-2	TRBJ2-7	16	CASSPEGGRANNEQYF
TRBV9	TRBJ2-3	11	CASSASLTQYF
TRBV7-2	TRBJ1-2	14	CASSLTGVAYGYTF
TRBV4-3	TRBJ2-5	14	CASSQAGTQETQYF
TRBV20-1	TRBJ2-1	14	CSATTGGINNEQFF
TRBV5-1	TRBJ2-5	15	CASSLASGSQETQYF
TRBV9	TRBJ2-7	15	CASSVGGLGTYEQYF
TRBV2	TRBJ1-5	15	CASSADRGRGQPQHF
TRBV29-1	TRBJ2-1	13	CSVDTVGHNEQFF
TRBV2	TRBJ2-2	16	CASSAFQRANTGELFF
TRBV7-9	TRBJ2-1	16	CASSLGLARYYNEQFF
TRBV27	TRBJ2-1	16	CASSSPTASSYNEQFF
TRBV9	TRBJ2-2	18	CASSVPTSGSPNTGELFF
TRBV30	TRBJ2-3	15	CAWMWGSGGTDTQYF